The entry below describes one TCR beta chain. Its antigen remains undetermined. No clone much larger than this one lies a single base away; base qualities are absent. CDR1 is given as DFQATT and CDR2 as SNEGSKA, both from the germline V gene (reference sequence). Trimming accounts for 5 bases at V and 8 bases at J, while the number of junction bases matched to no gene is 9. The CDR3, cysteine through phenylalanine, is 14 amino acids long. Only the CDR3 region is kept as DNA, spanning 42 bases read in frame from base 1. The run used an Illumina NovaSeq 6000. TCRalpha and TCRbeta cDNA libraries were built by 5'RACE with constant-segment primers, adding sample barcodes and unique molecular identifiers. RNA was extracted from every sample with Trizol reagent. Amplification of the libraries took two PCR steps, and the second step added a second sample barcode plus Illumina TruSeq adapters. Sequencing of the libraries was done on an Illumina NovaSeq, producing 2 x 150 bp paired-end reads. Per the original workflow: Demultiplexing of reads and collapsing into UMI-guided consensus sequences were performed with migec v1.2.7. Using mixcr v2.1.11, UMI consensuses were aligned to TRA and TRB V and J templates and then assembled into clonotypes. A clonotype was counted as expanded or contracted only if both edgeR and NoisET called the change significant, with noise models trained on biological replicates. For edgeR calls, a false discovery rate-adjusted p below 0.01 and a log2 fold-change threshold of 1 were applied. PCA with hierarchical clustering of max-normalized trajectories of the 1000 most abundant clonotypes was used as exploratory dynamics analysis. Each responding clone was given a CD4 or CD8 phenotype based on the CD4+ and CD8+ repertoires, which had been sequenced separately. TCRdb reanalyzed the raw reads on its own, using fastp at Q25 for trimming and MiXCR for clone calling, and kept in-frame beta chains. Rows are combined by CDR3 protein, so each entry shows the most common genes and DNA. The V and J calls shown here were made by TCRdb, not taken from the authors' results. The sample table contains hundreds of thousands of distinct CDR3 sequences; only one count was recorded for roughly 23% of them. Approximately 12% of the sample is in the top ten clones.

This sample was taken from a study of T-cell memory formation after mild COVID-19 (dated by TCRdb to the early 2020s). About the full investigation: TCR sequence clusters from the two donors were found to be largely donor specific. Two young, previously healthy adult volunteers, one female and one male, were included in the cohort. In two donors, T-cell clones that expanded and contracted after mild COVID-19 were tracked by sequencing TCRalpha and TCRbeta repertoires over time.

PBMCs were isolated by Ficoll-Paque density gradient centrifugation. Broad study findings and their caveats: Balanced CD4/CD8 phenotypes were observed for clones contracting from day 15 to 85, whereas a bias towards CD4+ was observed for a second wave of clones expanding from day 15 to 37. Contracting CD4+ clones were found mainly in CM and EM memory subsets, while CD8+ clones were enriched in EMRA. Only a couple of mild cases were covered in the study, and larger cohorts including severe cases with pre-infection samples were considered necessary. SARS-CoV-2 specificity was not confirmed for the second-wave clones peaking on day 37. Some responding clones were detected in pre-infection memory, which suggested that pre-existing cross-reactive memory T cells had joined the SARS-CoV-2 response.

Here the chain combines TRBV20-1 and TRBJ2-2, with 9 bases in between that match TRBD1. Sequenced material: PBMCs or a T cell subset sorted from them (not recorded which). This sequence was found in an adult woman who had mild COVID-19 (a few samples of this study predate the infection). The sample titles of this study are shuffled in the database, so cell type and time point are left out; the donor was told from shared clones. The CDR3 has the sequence CSAVRQGDLGELFF. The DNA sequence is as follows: TGCAGTGCTGTACGACAGGGGGATCTGGGGGAGCTGTTTTTT.